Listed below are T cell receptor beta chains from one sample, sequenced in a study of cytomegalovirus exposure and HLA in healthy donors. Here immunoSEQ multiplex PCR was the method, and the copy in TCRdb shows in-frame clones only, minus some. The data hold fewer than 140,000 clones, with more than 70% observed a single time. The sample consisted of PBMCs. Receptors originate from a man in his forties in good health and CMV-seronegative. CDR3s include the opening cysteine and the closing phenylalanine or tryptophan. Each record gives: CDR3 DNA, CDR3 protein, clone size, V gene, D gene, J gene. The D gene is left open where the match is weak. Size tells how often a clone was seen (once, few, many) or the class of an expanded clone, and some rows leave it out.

TGTGCCAGCTCACCAGGGGGCCGCCAGCCCCAGCATTTT,CASSPGGRQPQHF,-,TRBV18,-,TRBJ1-5
TGCGCCAGCAGTCCGACAGGGGGCGAAGAGACCCAGTACTTC,CASSPTGGEETQYF,-,TRBV5-1,TRBD1,TRBJ2-5
TGTGCCATCAGTGAGAAGCCGGATGGCTACACCTTC,CAISEKPDGYTF,-,TRBV10-3,-,TRBJ1-2
TGTGCCAGCACCTTAAATAGCGGGGGGGCCGAAGAGACCCAGTACTTC,CASTLNSGGAEETQYF,-,TRBV7-6,TRBD2,TRBJ2-5
TGTGCCAGCAGCTTACTCGGGGGGAGGGCTCAAGAGACCCAGTACTTC,CASSLLGGRAQETQYF,-,TRBV7-3,TRBD2,TRBJ2-5
TGTGCCAGCAGTGAAGTTGCAGGACAGGGATGGCCCTTTCAGCCCCAGCATTTT,CASSEVAGQGWPFQPQHF,-,TRBV6-1,TRBD1,TRBJ1-5
TGTGCCAGCTCACCGGGGCTAGTCGAGACCCAGTACTTC,CASSPGLVETQYF,-,TRBV18,-,TRBJ2-5
TGCGCCAGCAGCCAGGGACTTAGGGACAGGGAGGCGGGCTATGGCTACACCTTC,CASSQGLRDREAGYGYTF,few,TRBV4-1,TRBD1,TRBJ1-2
TGTGCCAGCAGTGAAAGTCAGGGTCGGGAAAAACTGTTTTTT,CASSESQGREKLFF,-,TRBV2,-,TRBJ1-4
TGTGCCAGCGGGAGGGAGTTGCGGGGACTAGCGGAAGGGGAGCTGTTTTTT,CASGRELRGLAEGELFF,-,TRBV2,TRBD2,TRBJ2-2
TGTGCCAGCAGCAAAAGACGGGGGGCCTATGGCTACACCTTC,CASSKRRGAYGYTF,once,TRBV11-3,-,TRBJ1-2
TGTGCCAGCAGTTTACGGGGACAGGGGATCACTAATGAAAAACTGTTTTTT,CASSLRGQGITNEKLFF,-,TRBV27,TRBD1,TRBJ1-4
TGTGCCAGCAGCTTGGGTGGAGACCGCCTCTACTTC,CASSLGGDRLYF,once,TRBV5-7,-,TRBJ2-5
TGTGCCAGCAGTCCGGGAGTCTCCTACGAGCAGTACTTC,CASSPGVSYEQYF,-,TRBV27,-,TRBJ2-7
TGTGCCAGCAGCCGGGACAATCCCTACGAGCAGTACTTC,CASSRDNPYEQYF,-,TRBV14,-,TRBJ2-7
TGTGCCAGCAGCCCCTGGTCTACTAGCGGGGGGCTCTCCTACAATGAGCAGTTCTTC,CASSPWSTSGGLSYNEQFF,-,TRBV2,TRBD2,TRBJ2-1
TGTGCCATCAGGGGGACAGGGGGCAGCTCTGGAAACACCATATATTTT,CAIRGTGGSSGNTIYF,-,TRBV10-3,TRBD1,TRBJ1-3
TGTGCCAACTATAGCGGGGCTAAGTACACCGGGGAGCTGTTTTTT,CANYSGAKYTGELFF,once,TRBV10-3,TRBD2,TRBJ2-2
TGCGCCAGCAGTTACAACCAAGACAGGAACACTGAAGCTTTCTTT,CASSYNQDRNTEAFF,-,TRBV6-6,-,TRBJ1-1
TGTGCCGGGGCGGGGGTCTCTGGAAACACCATATATTTT,CAGAGVSGNTIYF,-,TRBV7-5,-,TRBJ1-3
TGTGCCAGCAGTGAACTCAGGGTGGAAGGCTACACCTTC,CASSELRVEGYTF,once,TRBV6-1,-,TRBJ1-2
TGTGCCAGCAACCCGGACAGGGGATCGGACGAGCAGTACTTC,CASNPDRGSDEQYF,-,TRBV5-4,TRBD1,TRBJ2-7
TGTGCCAGCAGCCCCCCCGTCACAGGGGGCAGAAACACCATATATTTT,CASSPPVTGGRNTIYF,once,TRBV9,TRBD1,TRBJ1-3